One and the same sample provided the 9 T cell receptor beta chains below, sequenced in a study of blood T cell repertoires in COVID-19. TCRdb's table, derived via immunoSEQ multiplex PCR, lists solely in-frame clones and lacks some. The data contain 300,000 or so clones, 65% to 90% of them singletons. The sequenced sample consisted of PBMCs or T cells enriched from blood (not recorded which). Every receptor here comes from a woman in her 40s with acute COVID-19.

This clone was counted a few times. This CDR3 is also generated by other DNA sequences in the sample. The chain couples TRBV9 to TRBJ1-1; TRBD1 aligns across 7 bases. The V segment lost 0 bases and the J segment 6 bases; nucleotides outside the gene matches: 5. The CDR3 length is 14 residues. Germline V lookup: CDR1 SGDLS, CDR2 YYNGEE. The CDR3 DNA reads as TGTGCCAGCAGCGTAGGCCCAGGGGGGTCTGAAGCTTTCTTT. The encoded protein is CASSVGPGGSEAFF. Based on the CDR3 plus reference TRBV9 and TRBJ1-1, the full variable domain is DSGVTQTPKHLITATGQRVTLRCSPRSGDLSVYWYQQSLDQGLQFLIQYYNGEERAKGNILERFSAQQFPDLHSELNLSSLELGDSALYFCASSVGPGGSEAFFGQGTRLTVV.

The gene calls are TRBV24-1 and TRBJ2-1, with D tentatively TRBD2 (7 bases). Trimming cost V 4 bases and J 6 bases, with 15 bases left between them. CDR1 is KGHDR and CDR2 is SFDVKD in the germline V gene. The CDR3 extends over 15 amino acids. CDR3 amino acids: CATSERGGIRNEQFF. The CDR3, as DNA: TGTGCCACCAGTGAGAGGGGGGGGATCCGCAATGAGCAGTTCTTC.

The rearrangement links TRBV5-6 to TRBJ2-3, with D unresolved. The CDR3 is 14 residues long. V was trimmed by 0 bases and J by 4 bases, leaving 9 bases between them. CDR1 and CDR2 from the germline V gene are SGHDT and YYEEEE. The CDR3 sequence is CASSLVAGPDTQYF. The DNA of the CDR3 is TGTGCCAGCAGCTTGGTGGCAGGCCCAGATACGCAGTATTTT.

The J gene is TRBJ2-2, the V gene TRBV5-1; a possible D gene is TRBD1 (6 bases). This CDR3 has 16 residues. V shed 1 base and J shed 2 bases, with 12 bases lying between them. Germline V gives CDR1 SGHRS, CDR2 YFSETQ. The CDR3 is CASSLFDRRNTGELFF. Written as DNA, the CDR3 is TGCGCCAGCAGCTTGTTCGACAGGAGAAACACCGGGGAGCTGTTTTTT.

J is TRBJ1-1 and V is TRBV28; TRBD1 matches at 11 bases. This CDR3 contains 16 residues. Germline-derived CDR1 and CDR2 are MDHEN and SYDVKM. The V gene end was trimmed by 4 bases and the J gene end by 10 bases; junction bases not matched to a gene: 14. The CDR3 protein is CASSSGQGVVPPGAFF. The CDR3 DNA sequence: TGTGCCAGCAGTTCGGGACAGGGGGTTGTTCCGCCTGGAGCTTTCTTT.

The chain joins TRBV3-1 (or the pseudogene TRBV3-2) to TRBJ2-1; 7 bases line up with TRBD2. The trim removed 0 bases at V and 2 bases at J, leaving 4 bases unmatched. Germline CDR1 LGHDT, CDR2 YNNKEL (reference sequence). CDR3 length equals 16 residues. The CDR3 is CASSQELLATYNEQFF. DNA for the CDR3: TGTGCCAGCAGCCAAGAGTTACTAGCGACCTACAATGAGCAGTTCTTC.

The genes are TRBV6-2 or TRBV6-3 and TRBJ1-4; TRBD1 matches at 7 bases. CDR3 length equals 16 residues. The germline gives CDR1 MNHEY, CDR2 SVGEGT. With V trimmed by 2 bases and J by 6 bases, 9 bases remained unmatched. The CDR3 spells CASSYPPGQRDEKLFF. CDR3 in DNA: TGTGCCAGCAGTTACCCCCCGGGACAGCGAGATGAAAAACTGTTTTTT.

CDR3 bases: TGTGCCAGCAGCCAAGGTAGGGGGAGTGAGCAGTTCTTC. This codes for CASSQGRGSEQFF. The rearrangement uses TRBV14 and TRBJ2-1; D is perhaps TRBD1 (6 bases). The germline V gene has CDR1 SGHDN and CDR2 FVKESK. The V gene lost 1 base and the J gene lost 9 bases, with 10 bases spanning the gap. This CDR3 has 13 amino acids.

This chain joins TRBV9 and TRBJ2-4, with 7 bases identical to TRBD1. V shed 3 bases and J 3 bases; nucleotides not matched to a gene: 3. The CDR3 is 14 amino acids. CDR1 and CDR2 from the germline V gene are SGDLS and YYNGEE. The CDR3: CASSGGGSKNIQYF. CDR3 sequence (DNA): TGTGCCAGCAGCGGAGGGGGCAGCAAAAACATTCAGTACTTC.